Below, 13 T cell receptor beta chains from the same sample are listed, as sequenced in a study of T-cell reconstitution after alpha-beta-depleted transplantation in children. It was with unique molecular identifiers that the TCRbeta library was prepared. TCRdb reprocessed the PCR reads via MiXCR and lists one record per CDR3 protein. The data hold about 400,000 distinct CDR3 sequences, with roughly 21% observed a single time. Sequenced here: PBMCs from the stem cell graft donor, sampled from the stem cell graft. The receptors originated from a human donor who donated a stem cell graft to a child with acute myeloid leukemia.

The chain has TRBV20-1 and TRBJ1-4; no clear D. The germline CDR1 and CDR2 sequences are DFQATT and SNEGSKA (reference sequence). The CDR3 is 16 residues long. Trimming stripped 0 bases from V and 4 bases from J, with 15 bases between. CDR3 sequence: CSARDRDWRNNEKLFF. CDR3 bases: TGCAGTGCTAGAGATCGAGATTGGCGGAATAATGAAAAACTGTTTTTT.

This clonotype was counted at least ten times. The chain has TRBV25-1 and TRBJ1-5, with D possibly TRBD1 on 6 matching bases. In germline, CDR1 is MGHDK, CDR2 SYGVNS. V was clipped by 2 bases and J by 0 bases, with 14 bases between them. This CDR3 region has 17 residues. CDR3 in amino acids: CASSERVRGNSNQPQHF. As DNA, the CDR3 is TGTGCCAGCAGTGAAAGGGTTAGGGGGAATAGCAATCAGCCCCAGCATTTT.

The chain couples TRBV21-1 to TRBJ2-5; TRBD1 is the table's D call, not checked against the DNA. TRBV21-1 is flagged as a pseudogene. The CDR3 runs to 15 residues. The CDR3, as DNA: TGTGCCAGCAAAGTCCCGACAGGGGGCGTGGAGACCCAGTACTTC. Protein: CASKVPTGGVETQYF.

This clonotype was counted between two and nine times. The rearrangement joins TRBV6-5 to TRBJ2-1; 11 bases are a match to TRBD2. The V gene's germline CDR1 is MNHEY and CDR2 SVGAGI. The CDR3 extends over 16 amino acids. V dropped 3 bases and J dropped 9; count of bases not matched to a gene: 10. In nucleotides, the CDR3 is TGTGCCAGCAGTTATTCCTCTAGCGGGAGGTTCACTGAGCAGTTCTTC. This encodes CASSYSSSGRFTEQFF.

The chain carries TRBV20-1 and TRBJ1-2, with a possible D match to TRBD1 (6 bases). The germline V gene encodes CDR1 DFQATT and CDR2 SNEGSKA (reference sequence). This CDR3 has 12 residues. In DNA form, the CDR3 reads TGCAAGGGGGGAGACCTAAACTATGGCTACACCTTC. Its translation is CKGGDLNYGYTF.

The J gene is TRBJ2-7, the V gene TRBV11-2; perhaps D is TRBD1 or TRBD2 (5 bases each). The CDR3 consists of 18 residues. Trimming left V 0 bases short and J 2 bases short, with 20 bases between. Per germline, CDR1 SGHAT and CDR2 FQNNGV. The CDR3 loop reads CASSLDSTTGHAAYEQYF. The CDR3 region has the DNA TGTGCCAGCAGCTTAGATTCAACTACGGGGCACGCAGCCTACGAGCAGTACTTC.

This clonotype has just a few counts. The chain carries TRBV29-1 and TRBJ2-1; 7 nucleotides line up with TRBD1. In germline, CDR1 is SQVTM, CDR2 ANQGSEA. J lost 0 bases, V lost 0 bases, and 2 bases had no gene match. The CDR3 has 15 residues. DNA for the CDR3: TGCAGCGTTGAAGAAAGACAGGGCTCCTACAATGAGCAGTTCTTC. It translates to CSVEERQGSYNEQFF.

The gene calls are TRBV4-2 and TRBJ2-5, with TRBD2 matching 10 bases. The ends lost 0 bases at V and 1 base at J; junction bases unmatched: 2. This CDR3 has 16 amino acids. Germline loops: CDR1 LGHNA, CDR2 YNFKEQ. The CDR3 loop reads CASSQDPSGSQETQYF. In DNA form, the CDR3 reads TGTGCCAGCAGCCAAGATCCTAGCGGGAGCCAAGAGACCCAGTACTTC.

This chain joins TRBV2 and TRBJ2-1, with a possible D match to TRBD2 (5 bases). V was trimmed by 6 bases and J by 6 bases, leaving 15 bases between them. Per germline, CDR1 SNHLY and CDR2 FYNNEI. The CDR3 sequence is 14 residues long. The CDR3 region is CASRGASAVNEQFF. The CDR3 DNA follows: TGTGCCAGCAGAGGAGCCTCAGCGGTCAATGAGCAGTTCTTC.

This clonotype came up many times. This chain links TRBV7-2 with TRBJ2-2; D remains unclear. This CDR3 has 12 amino acids. From germline, CDR1 is SGHTA and CDR2 FQGNSA. V dropped 1 base and J dropped 8 bases, with 5 bases sitting between them. The DNA for the CDR3 is TGTGCCAGCAGCTTAGATATGGGGGAGCTGTTTTTT. Its protein is CASSLDMGELFF.

In its sample, this clonotype was seen many times. The chain couples TRBV20-1 to TRBJ2-1; no reliable D call. Germline CDR1 DFQATT, CDR2 SNEGSKA (reference sequence). Trimming left V 1 base short and J 9 bases short, with 10 bases between. The CDR3 extends over 12 amino acids. Here the CDR3 DNA reads TGCAGTGCTAGAGCCTCGGTTAGTGAGCAGTTCTTC. Amino acid sequence: CSARASVSEQFF.

The gene calls are TRBV25-1 and TRBJ2-1; 11 bases map to TRBD2. J gave up 7 bases and V 4 bases, and 6 bases lay outside the gene matches. This CDR3 spans 15 amino acids. CDR1 is MGHDK, CDR2 SYGVNS, per germline. The CDR3 DNA is TGTGCCAGCAGTGTCCTAGCGGGAGGAGGGAATGAGCAGTTCTTC. Translated: CASSVLAGGGNEQFF.

The gene calls are TRBV15 and TRBJ2-1, with 12 bases that match TRBD2. This CDR3 contains 16 residues. V lost 1 base and J lost 10; bases outside the gene matches: 8. From germline, CDR1 is LNHNV and CDR2 YYDKDF (reference sequence). CDR3 in amino acids: CATSRGSSGRGQEQFF. In nucleotides, the CDR3 is TGTGCCACCAGCAGAGGTTCTAGCGGGAGGGGGCAGGAGCAGTTCTTC.